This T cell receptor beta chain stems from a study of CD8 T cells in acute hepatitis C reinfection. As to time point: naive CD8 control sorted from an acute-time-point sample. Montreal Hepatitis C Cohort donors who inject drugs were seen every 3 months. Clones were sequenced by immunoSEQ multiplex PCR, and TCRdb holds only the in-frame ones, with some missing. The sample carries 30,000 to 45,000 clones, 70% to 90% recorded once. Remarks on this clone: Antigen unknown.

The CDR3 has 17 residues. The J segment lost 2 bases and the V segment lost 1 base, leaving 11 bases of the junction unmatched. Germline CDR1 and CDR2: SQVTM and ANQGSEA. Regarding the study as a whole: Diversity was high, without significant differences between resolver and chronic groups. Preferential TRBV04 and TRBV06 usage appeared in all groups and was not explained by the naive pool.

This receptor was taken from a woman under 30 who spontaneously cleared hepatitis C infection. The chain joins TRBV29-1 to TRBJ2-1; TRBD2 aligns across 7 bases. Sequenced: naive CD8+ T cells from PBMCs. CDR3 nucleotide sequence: TGCAGCGTTGAAGCAAAAAGAGCGGGACCGCCCTACAATGAGCAGTTCTTC. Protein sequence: CSVEAKRAGPPYNEQFF.